The 13 T cell receptor beta chains below were found in one sample sequenced in a study of CD4 T cells in relation to SARS-CoV-2 and coronaviruses. Before the COVID-19 pandemic, during about 2011-2019, CD4+ T cells were taken from unexposed donors. Method: immunoSEQ multiplex PCR; TCRdb's copy keeps in-frame clones and lacks some. The data hold tens of thousands of clones, with approximately 95% observed a single time. Sequencing was carried out using naive CD4+ T cells from PBMCs. The subset was: naive CD4+ T cells isolated by negative enrichment. The receptor source for this set is a human donor in good health.

The chain is built from TRBV28 and TRBJ2-7; D is possibly TRBD2 (6 bases). With 7 bases removed from V and 1 base from J, the gap between germline ends came to 26 bases. Germline V gene data show CDR1 as MDHEN and CDR2 as SYDVKM. The CDR3 has 18 amino acids. The CDR3 nucleotides are TGTGCCAGCACCCCAAACTTTCTCACCGGACTATCTTCCTACGAGCAGTACTTC. Protein product: CASTPNFLTGLSSYEQYF.

The J gene is TRBJ1-1, the V gene TRBV30; D is undetermined. Germline-derived CDR1 and CDR2 are GTSNPN and SVGIG (reference sequence). Trimming removed 2 bases from V and 1 base from J, with 8 bases in between. The CDR3 loop spans 13 amino acids. The CDR3 spells CAWSLAQNTEAFF. The CDR3 nucleotides read TGTGCCTGGAGTCTCGCGCAGAACACTGAAGCTTTCTTT.

The CDR3 loop reads CASSPLTGALYEQYF. In nucleotides, the CDR3 is TGTGCCAGCAGCCCTCTCACAGGGGCTCTCTACGAGCAGTACTTC. The gene calls are TRBV7-8 and TRBJ2-7; 7 positions agree with TRBD1. CDR3 length: 15 residues. Germline-derived CDR1 and CDR2 are SGHVS and FQNEAQ. The J segment lost 3 bases and the V segment lost 5 bases, leaving 10 bases of the junction unmatched.

V and J are TRBV28 and TRBJ1-2, with D hard to call. With 10 bases removed from V and 4 bases from J, the gap between germline ends came to 16 bases. Germline V gene lookup returns CDR1 MDHEN and CDR2 SYDVKM. The CDR3 has 13 amino acids. CDR3 sequence: CATAPETVYGYTF. CDR3 sequence (DNA): TGTGCCACCGCACCTGAGACGGTCTATGGCTACACCTTC.

The chain links TRBV5-6 to TRBJ1-6; the D gene is possibly TRBD1 (6 bases). The ends were cut back, 4 bases at V and 9 bases at J, with 11 bases in the middle. CDR1 SGHDT and CDR2 YYEEEE come from the germline V gene. This CDR3 is built from 13 residues. CDR3 sequence (DNA): TGTGCCAGCAGCGCTTACAGGGCTTCACCCCTCCACTTT. This sequence encodes CASSAYRASPLHF.

This clone came up once. The CDR3 region has the DNA TGCGCCAGCAGCATATACCGGGCCCAAGATACGCAGTATTTT. Amino acids: CASSIYRAQDTQYF. J is TRBJ2-3 and V is TRBV5-1, with D uncertain. This CDR3 is 14 amino acids long. The ends were cut back, 4 bases at V and 5 bases at J, with 14 bases in the middle. CDR1 is SGHRS, CDR2 YFSETQ, per germline.

V gene TRBV5-1 combines with J gene TRBJ1-1; 8 bases fit TRBD1. CDR3 length equals 15 residues. Looked up from germline, CDR1 is SGHRS and CDR2 is YFSETQ. Losses at the gene ends were 1 base for V and 5 bases for J; bases not matched to a gene: 7. The DNA for the CDR3 is TGCGCCAGCAGCTTGATCCCCGGACAGGGAACTGAAGCTTTCTTT. Amino acid sequence: CASSLIPGQGTEAFF.

This clone has just one count. The chain has TRBV5-4 and TRBJ1-1; a possible D gene is TRBD1 (5 bases). Germline V lookup: CDR1 SGHNT, CDR2 YYREEE (reference sequence). V shed 3 bases and J shed 3 bases, with 18 bases lying between them. The CDR3 spans 16 residues. CDR3 amino acids: CASSSPGVSSHTEAFF. The CDR3 DNA follows: TGTGCCAGCAGCTCCCCGGGGGTCTCATCCCACACTGAAGCTTTCTTT.

The rearrangement uses TRBV19 and TRBJ2-6; either TRBD1 or TRBD2 may supply D (5 bases each). The length of the CDR3 is 17 residues. Germline assignment: CDR1 LNHDA and CDR2 SQIVND (reference sequence). Trimming shortened V by 10 bases and J by 3 bases, and 22 bases separated the two germline ends. CDR3 loop: CATRAGSGAGGANVLTF. The DNA for the CDR3 is TGTGCCACCCGGGCGGGTTCCGGGGCAGGTGGGGCCAACGTCCTGACTTTC.

The V call is TRBV23-1, the J call TRBJ2-7; D might be TRBD1 (5 bases). TRBV23-1 is known as an ORF, though its function is uncertain. The V gene lost 0 bases and the J gene lost 6 bases, with 15 bases spanning the gap. The CDR3 is 15 residues long. CDR3: CASSQSRAPQGEQYF. The CDR3 region has the DNA TGCGCCAGCAGTCAATCTAGGGCCCCTCAGGGCGAGCAGTACTTC.

V is TRBV7-3 and J is TRBJ2-1; D might be TRBD2 (5 bases). The CDR3 extends over 13 amino acids. Per germline, CDR1 SGHTA and CDR2 FQGTGA. V was pared by 2 bases and J by 9 bases, with 11 bases between. CDR3 in DNA: TGTGCCAGCAGCTTAGTGAGGGAAGGTGAGCAGTTCTTC. Protein sequence: CASSLVREGEQFF.

The chain couples TRBV7-9 to TRBJ1-1; D ambiguous. Between the trimmed V and J ends, which lost 4 bases and 1 base, there was a span of 7 bases. Per the germline V gene, CDR1 is SEHNR and CDR2 is FQNEAQ (reference sequence). This CDR3 contains 13 residues. The CDR3 reads CASSWAENTEAFF. Written as DNA, the CDR3 is TGTGCCAGCAGCTGGGCGGAGAACACTGAAGCTTTCTTT. Using reference TRBV7-9 and TRBJ1-1 for the parts outside the CDR3, the full variable domain is DTGVSQNPRHKITKRGQNVTFRCDPISEHNRLYWYRQTLGQGPEFLTYFQNEAQLEKSRLLSDRFSAERPKGSFSTLEIQRTEQGDSAMYLCASSWAENTEAFFGQGTRLTVV.

This clone is a singleton in its sample. The chain recombines TRBV6-5 with TRBJ2-7, with no clear D. This CDR3 spans 14 amino acids. The V gene's germline CDR1 is MNHEY and CDR2 SVGAGI. Trimming removed 4 bases at V and 1 base at J, with 11 bases between. The CDR3 protein is CASSSDSDSYEQYF. In DNA form, the CDR3 reads TGTGCCAGCAGTTCCGACTCCGATTCCTACGAGCAGTACTTC.